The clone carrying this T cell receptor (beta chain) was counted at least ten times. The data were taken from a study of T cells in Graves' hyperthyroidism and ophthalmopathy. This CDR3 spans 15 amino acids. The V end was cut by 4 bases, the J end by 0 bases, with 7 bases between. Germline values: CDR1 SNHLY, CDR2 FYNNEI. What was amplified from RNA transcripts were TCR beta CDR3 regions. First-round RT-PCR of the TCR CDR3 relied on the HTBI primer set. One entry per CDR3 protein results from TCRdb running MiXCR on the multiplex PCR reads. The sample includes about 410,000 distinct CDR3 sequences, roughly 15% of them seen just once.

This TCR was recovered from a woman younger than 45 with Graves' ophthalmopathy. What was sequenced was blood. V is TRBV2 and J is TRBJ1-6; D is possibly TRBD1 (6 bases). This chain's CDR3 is CASSARGSYNSPLHF. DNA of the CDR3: TGTGCCAGCAGTGCCAGGGGCTCCTATAATTCACCCCTCCACTTT.